Listed below are T cell receptor beta chains from one sample, sequenced in a study of cytomegalovirus exposure and HLA in healthy donors. TCRdb's table, derived via immunoSEQ multiplex PCR, lists solely in-frame clones and lacks some. The repertoire includes about 200,000 clones, approximately 79% of them detected once, and about 1.7% sits in the top ten. Input material: PBMCs. The receptors come from a man in his fifties or sixties in good health and CMV-seronegative. The CDR3 runs from the conserved cysteine through the conserved F or W. D genes are given only for firm matches. Some rows mark clone size as missing; the rest say once, few, many or name a class of expanded clone.

TRBV7-8	TRBD1	.	13	TRBJ1-5	CASSHDRGQPQHF	TGTGCCAGCAGCCACGACAGGGGCCAGCCCCAGCATTTT
TRBV30	.	.	13	TRBJ2-7	CAWSVGGTNTQYF	TGTGCCTGGAGTGTCGGCGGGACCAACACGCAGTACTTC
TRBV5-1	TRBD1	few	14	TRBJ1-2	CASSLQGGDYGYTF	TGCGCCAGCAGCTTACAGGGGGGAGACTATGGCTACACCTTC
TRBV5-1	TRBD2	.	14	TRBJ2-7	CASSWEGLSYEQYF	TGCGCCAGCAGCTGGGAGGGGTTGAGCTACGAGCAGTACTTC
TRBV4-1	.	.	14	TRBJ2-7	CASSQDRGPYEQYF	TGCGCCAGCAGCCAAGATAGGGGCCCCTACGAGCAGTACTTC
TRBV6-5	.	.	15	TRBJ1-4	CASSYRGAVGEKLFF	TGTGCCAGCAGTTACCGGGGGGCGGTTGGAGAAAAACTGTTTTTT
TRBV19	.	.	12	TRBJ2-1	CASSIAAGEQFF	TGTGCCAGTAGTATAGCGGCAGGTGAGCAGTTCTTC
TRBV7-9	TRBD1	.	15	TRBJ1-2	CASSTWTGDGYGYTF	TGTGCCAGCAGCACATGGACAGGGGATGGCTATGGCTACACCTTC
TRBV19	TRBD1	.	15	TRBJ1-5	CASSIENRGTQPQHF	TGTGCCAGTAGTATAGAGAACAGGGGGACTCAGCCCCAGCATTTT
TRBV7-2	.	once	15	TRBJ2-1	CASSLDRSVYNEQFF	TGTGCCAGCAGCTTAGATAGGAGTGTCTACAATGAGCAGTTCTTC
TRBV19	TRBD2	.	14	TRBJ2-7	CASSISGRRNEQYF	TGTGCCAGTAGTATCAGCGGGAGGAGGAACGAGCAGTACTTC
TRBV5-5	TRBD1	.	16	TRBJ2-1	CARSPGQGVSYNEQFF	TGTGCCAGATCTCCGGGACAGGGGGTTTCCTACAATGAGCAGTTCTTC
TRBV27	TRBD1	.	14	TRBJ1-5	CASSRTGVSQPQHF	TGTGCCAGCAGTCGGACAGGGGTAAGTCAGCCCCAGCATTTT
TRBV5-1	.	.	17	TRBJ1-3	CASSLAFTGNAGNTIYF	TGCGCCAGCAGCTTGGCCTTTACAGGGAATGCTGGAAACACCATATATTTT
TRBV19	.	.	12	TRBJ1-2	CASTFEGGGYTF	TGTGCCAGTACCTTTGAAGGGGGAGGCTACACCTTC
TRBV19	.	few	14	TRBJ2-1	CASSIVSSYNEQFF	TGTGCCAGTAGTATAGTCAGCTCCTACAATGAGCAGTTCTTC
TRBV18	.	.	15	TRBJ2-3	CASSPVPSSTDTQYF	TGTGCCAGCTCACCAGTTCCTTCTAGCACAGATACGCAGTATTTT
TRBV4-1	TRBD2	.	17	TRBJ2-2	CASSQGGLAGLVGELFF	TGCGCCAGCAGCCAGGGGGGACTAGCGGGACTAGTTGGAGAGCTGTTTTTT
TRBV10-2	TRBD2	.	15	TRBJ2-1	CASRDSGRARNEQFF	TGCGCCAGCAGGGATAGCGGGAGGGCCCGCAATGAGCAGTTCTTC
TRBV4-1	.	once	18	TRBJ2-6	CASSQVTGPTPGANVLTF	TGCGCCAGCAGCCAAGTGACAGGACCGACCCCTGGGGCCAACGTCCTGACTTTC
TRBV5-4	TRBD1	.	15	TRBJ1-1	CASSSGQGWNTEAFF	TGTGCCAGCAGCTCGGGACAGGGATGGAACACTGAAGCTTTCTTT
TRBV6-5	TRBD1	few	14	TRBJ2-4	CASRGTGNLNIQYF	TGTGCCAGCAGGGGGACAGGGAATCTAAACATTCAGTACTTC